This T cell receptor (beta chain) was found in a study of OX40 agonist ivuxolimab in advanced cancers. Study-wide context: Every 2 weeks, patients received ivuxolimab intravenously, dosed at 0.01 to 10 mg/kg.

Any history of autoimmune disease or systemic immunosuppression disqualified patients. Produced via immunoSEQ multiplex PCR; TCRdb's table is partial and in-frame only. The sample consists of under 65,000 clones, approximately 90% of them appearing once. General study findings and limits: Dosing at 0.1 to 3.0 mg/kg was accompanied by clonal expansion of CD4+ and CD8+ blood T cells by week 6.

V lost 4 bases to trimming and J lost 4 bases, with 14 bases between them. The CDR3 has 14 residues. Germline lookup yields CDR1 MDHEN and CDR2 SYDVKM. To note about this clone: The antigen remains undetermined.

This sequence originates from an adult with an advanced solid tumor such as melanoma, head and neck, liver or kidney cancer. The source material was CD4+ or CD8+ T cells sorted from blood, sampled in a trial of the OX40 agonist ivuxolimab. V and J are TRBV28 and TRBJ2-7; possible D gene TRBD1, 6 bases. CDR3 residues: CASSYNTGLYEQYF. The CDR3 bases are TGTGCCAGCAGTTACAATACAGGGTTATACGAGCAGTACTTC.